The 29 T cell receptor beta chains in this list originate from one sample, sequenced in a study of spatial heterogeneity in lung cancer. This sample's time point: blood at routine non-recurrence follow-up after resection. TCRdb reanalysed the 5' RACE reads using MiXCR and keeps one entry per CDR3 protein. This sample yields around 25,000 distinct CDR3 sequences, of which approximately 5.9% are seen a single time; roughly 26% belongs to the top ten. The source was PBMCs, collected at follow-up. Receptors originate from a female donor with early-stage non-small cell lung cancer.

This clonotype came up many times. The genes are TRBV3-1 and TRBJ2-2; D is undetermined. CDR1 is LGHDT, CDR2 YNNKEL, per germline (reference sequence). Trimming left V 4 bases short and J 2 bases short, with 14 bases between. The CDR3 contains 16 residues. The CDR3 region has the DNA TGTGCCAGCAGCCCAAGACAAGGGCTTAACACCGGGGAGCTGTTTTTT. It encodes CASSPRQGLNTGELFF.

In its sample, this clonotype was seen many times. The chain combines TRBV2 with TRBJ1-5, with TRBD1 matching over 7 bases. V shed 5 bases and J 0 bases; nucleotides not matched to a gene: 4. This CDR3 is built from 15 residues. CDR1 and CDR2 from the germline V gene are SNHLY and FYNNEI. The CDR3 sequence is CASSQGGDSNQPQHF. CDR3 in DNA: TGTGCCAGCAGTCAGGGGGGGGATAGCAATCAGCCCCAGCATTTT.

Judged by abundance, this clonotype is medium-sized. This chain joins TRBV7-2 and TRBJ1-1; D unresolved. V was clipped by 2 bases and J by 1 base, with 5 bases between them. Per the germline V gene, CDR1 is SGHTA and CDR2 is FQGNSA. The CDR3 loop spans 13 amino acids. The CDR3 protein is CASSLNRNTEAFF. CDR3 coding DNA: TGTGCCAGCAGCTTAAACAGGAACACTGAAGCTTTCTTT. Full variable domain (remainder filled in from reference TRBV7-2 and TRBJ1-1): GAGVSQSPSNKVTEKGKDVELRCDPISGHTALYWYRQSLGQGLEFLIYFQGNSAPDKSGLPSDRFSAERTGGSVSTLTIQRTQQEDSAVYLCASSLNRNTEAFFGQGTRLTVV.

Ten or more counts support this clonotype. The rearrangement links TRBV5-4 to TRBJ2-3; the D gene could be TRBD1 or TRBD2 (6 bases each). Trimming cost V 1 base and J 0 bases, with 15 bases left between them. This CDR3 contains 17 residues. Germline V CDR1 and CDR2: SGHNT, YYREEE (reference sequence). CDR3 amino acids: CASSLYFGGPSTDTQYF. CDR3 DNA: TGTGCCAGCAGCTTGTATTTCGGGGGCCCTAGCACAGATACGCAGTATTTT. Complete variable domain (other parts from reference TRBV5-4 and TRBJ2-3): ETGVTQSPTHLIKTRGQQVTLRCSSQSGHNTVSWYQQALGQGPQFIFQYYREEENGRGNFPPRFSGLQFPNYSSELNVNALELDDSALYLCASSLYFGGPSTDTQYFGPGTRLTVL.

This clonotype was recorded at least ten times. The chain couples TRBV10-3 to TRBJ2-5, with no clear D. The CDR3 is 15 amino acids. Germline CDR1 and CDR2: ENHRY and SYGVKD. The V gene lost 6 bases and the J gene lost 4 bases, with 18 bases spanning the gap. CDR3 coding DNA: TGTGCCATCAGCAACGCGATTTCTAGTGGAGAGACCCAGTACTTC. It yields the protein CAISNAISSGETQYF.

This clonotype was observed at least ten times. This chain connects TRBV27 to TRBJ1-5; unclear D gene. With 5 bases removed from V and 4 bases from J, the gap between germline ends came to 12 bases. The CDR3 has 14 amino acids. Germline CDR1 and CDR2: MNHEY and SMNVEV (reference sequence). CDR3 nucleotide sequence: TGTGCCAGCAGTCTCGGACGGTATAATCAGCCCCAGCATTTT. Its protein is CASSLGRYNQPQHF.

This clonotype showed up many times. The rearrangement links TRBV28 to TRBJ2-1; a weak D match, TRBD2 (5 bases). V gave up 5 bases and J gave up 0 bases, with 17 bases separating them. The CDR3 runs to 17 residues. The germline CDR1 and CDR2 sequences are MDHEN and SYDVKM. In nucleotides, the CDR3 is TGTGCCAGCAGTGCCCGGAGGACGCTCTTCTCCTACAATGAGCAGTTCTTC. This codes for CASSARRTLFSYNEQFF.

This clonotype came up a few times. The chain uses TRBV14 and TRBJ2-3; unclear D gene. The CDR3 totals 14 residues. Germline V gene lookup returns CDR1 SGHDN and CDR2 FVKESK. The ends were cut back, 1 base at V and 1 base at J, with 6 bases in the middle. The CDR3 here is CASSQGRGTDTQYF. The CDR3 DNA reads as TGTGCCAGCAGCCAAGGACGAGGCACAGATACGCAGTATTTT.

This clonotype is medium-sized within its sample. The J gene is TRBJ2-1, the V gene TRBV4-2; 7 nucleotides agree with TRBD1. V lost 3 bases and J lost 7; bases outside the gene matches: 6. Germline CDR1 LGHNA, CDR2 YNFKEQ. The CDR3 runs 14 residues. The CDR3: CASSHPDRDNEQFF. The DNA of the CDR3 is TGTGCCAGCAGCCACCCCGACAGGGATAATGAGCAGTTCTTC.

This clonotype has ten or more counts. The rearrangement links TRBV6-4 to TRBJ2-2, with D possibly matching TRBD1 (6 bases). V was trimmed by 0 bases and J by 5 bases, leaving 13 bases between them. The CDR3 runs 16 residues. Germline V CDR1 and CDR2: MRHNA, SNTAGT. CDR3 protein: CASSDSKGVLTGELFF. CDR3 DNA sequence: TGTGCCAGCAGTGACTCGAAGGGGGTTCTTACCGGGGAGCTGTTTTTT.

This clonotype was observed at least ten times. The rearrangement links TRBV5-1 to TRBJ2-1; TRBD2 matches 14 bases. Germline trimming cut 4 bases from V and 0 bases from J; bases unmatched to any gene: 6. This CDR3 spans 18 amino acids. Germline CDR1 reads SGHRS; CDR2 reads YFSETQ. The chain's CDR3 is CASSPRLAGGSSYNEQFF. CDR3 DNA: TGCGCCAGCAGCCCTCGACTAGCGGGAGGGTCCTCCTACAATGAGCAGTTCTTC. Based on the CDR3 plus reference TRBV5-1 and TRBJ2-1, the full variable domain is KAGVTQTPRYLIKTRGQQVTLSCSPISGHRSVSWYQQTPGQGLQFLFEYFSETQRNKGNFPGRFSGRQFSNSRSEMNVSTLELGDSALYLCASSPRLAGGSSYNEQFFGPGTRLTVL.

At least ten counts were recorded for this clonotype. The gene calls are TRBV14 and TRBJ2-7; D ambiguous. Trimming pared 4 bases from V and 3 bases from J, leaving 13 bases between. The V gene's germline CDR1 is SGHDN and CDR2 FVKESK. The CDR3 covers 14 residues. The CDR3 protein is CASSPRRNHYEQYF. In DNA form, the CDR3 reads TGTGCCAGCAGCCCTCGACGGAACCACTACGAGCAGTACTTC.

This clonotype has just a few counts. The rearrangement uses TRBV6-5 and TRBJ1-4, with 7 bases identical to TRBD1. Germline V gene sequence: CDR1 MNHEY, CDR2 SVGAGI. The CDR3 is 16 amino acids. V was clipped by 6 bases and J by 5 bases; unmatched bases: 12. The DNA of the CDR3 is TGTGCCAGCAGACCAAACAGGGGTCCTAAAAATGAAAAACTGTTTTTT. This translates into CASRPNRGPKNEKLFF.

Many counts were recorded for this clonotype. The CDR3 here is CASSFGQGGPSTDTQYF. The CDR3 DNA sequence: TGTGCCAGCAGTTTTGGCCAGGGGGGGCCGAGCACAGATACGCAGTATTTT. V and J are TRBV12-3 or TRBV12-4 and TRBJ2-3, with D tentatively TRBD1 or TRBD2 (7 bases each). The germline V and J ends were trimmed by 3 bases and 0 bases, with 16 bases remaining between them. This CDR3 comprises 17 residues.

This clonotype was picked up many times. This chain uses TRBV5-1 with TRBJ2-5; no clear D. CDR3 size: 13 residues. Looked up from germline, CDR1 is SGHRS and CDR2 is YFSETQ. Trimming took off 5 bases at V and 2 bases at J, with 10 bases between the two ends. CDR3 in amino acids: CASRPGGQETQYF. In DNA form, the CDR3 reads TGCGCCAGCAGACCGGGCGGACAAGAGACCCAGTACTTC.

This clonotype occurred many times. V and J are TRBV5-8 and TRBJ2-3; D ambiguous. CDR1 SGHTS and CDR2 YDEGEE come from the germline V gene. The CDR3 consists of 15 residues. V lost 5 bases and J lost 0, with 13 bases in between. The chain's CDR3 is CASSRSVTSTDTQYF. CDR3 DNA: TGTGCCAGCAGTCGGAGCGTCACTAGCACAGATACGCAGTATTTT.

Ten or more counts support this clonotype. V is TRBV5-6 and J is TRBJ2-5, with TRBD2 matching over 7 bases. The CDR3 is 13 residues long. Germline lookup yields CDR1 SGHDT and CDR2 YYEEEE. V was clipped by 4 bases and J by 4 bases; unmatched bases: 4. The CDR3 protein is CASSGRVIETQYF. In nucleotides, the CDR3 is TGTGCCAGCAGCGGGAGGGTAATAGAGACCCAGTACTTC.

Many counts were recorded for this clonotype. The chain joins TRBV5-1 to TRBJ2-1, with 11 bases fitting TRBD1. V lost 6 bases to trimming and J lost 9 bases; unmatched junction nucleotides: 11. CDR1 and CDR2 (germline): SGHRS, YFSETQ. CDR3 size: 15 residues. Here the CDR3 DNA reads TGCGCCAGCAAATTTGGGACAGGGGGACGAGGTGAGCAGTTCTTC. This gives the protein CASKFGTGGRGEQFF.

In its sample, this clonotype was seen many times. V and J are TRBV11-2 and TRBJ2-7; a possible D gene is TRBD2 (6 bases). The CDR3 sequence is 13 residues long. Trimming shortened V by 5 bases and J by 6 bases, and 14 bases separated the two germline ends. Germline CDR1 SGHAT, CDR2 FQNNGV. CDR3 amino acids: CASSLTTGGEQYF. The CDR3 region has the DNA TGTGCCAGCAGCCTGACAACCGGGGGCGAGCAGTACTTC.

This clonotype showed up many times. The chain has TRBV7-2 and TRBJ2-3; 9 bases align to TRBD2. Germline values: CDR1 SGHTA, CDR2 FQGNSA. The trim removed 1 base at V and 6 bases at J, leaving 8 bases unmatched. The CDR3 totals 16 residues. This CDR3 reads CASSLGAREGQDTQYF. Here the CDR3 DNA reads TGTGCCAGCAGCTTAGGGGCGCGGGAGGGCCAGGATACGCAGTATTTT.

This clonotype was counted between two and nine times. The V gene is TRBV21-1, the J gene TRBJ2-5; no DNA check was done on the table's D call, TRBD1. TRBV21-1 represents a pseudogene. The CDR3 consists of 14 residues. The CDR3 region is CASSKVTGAETQYF. The CDR3 nucleotides are TGTGCCAGCAGCAAAGTCACAGGGGCTGAGACCCAGTACTTC.

This clonotype appeared many times. This chain uses TRBV7-9 with TRBJ1-4; no firm D call. V gave up 2 bases and J gave up 3 bases, with 7 bases separating them. The CDR3 covers 14 residues. CDR1 and CDR2 from the germline V gene are SEHNR and FQNEAQ (reference sequence). For the CDR3, the DNA is TGTGCCAGCAGCTTATCAGCAGCTAATGAAAAACTGTTTTTT. Translating it yields CASSLSAANEKLFF.

V is TRBV7-2 and J is TRBJ2-7, with 10 bases fitting TRBD2. Germline values: CDR1 SGHTA, CDR2 FQGNSA. The CDR3 contains 15 residues. The junction had 9 bases not matched to a gene; V was cut back by 5 bases and J by 5 bases. CDR3 sequence reads: CASSQSGGAQNEQYF. The CDR3 DNA reads TGTGCCAGCAGCCAGAGCGGGGGGGCTCAAAACGAGCAGTACTTC.

This clonotype was counted at least ten times. The genes are TRBV20-1 and TRBJ2-1; 11 bases agree with TRBD2. Germline assignment: CDR1 DFQATT and CDR2 SNEGSKA (reference sequence). Germline trimming cut 1 base from V and 8 bases from J; bases unmatched to any gene: 10. This CDR3 has 16 amino acids. The CDR3 loop reads CSARGGTSGRGDEQFF. Written as DNA, the CDR3 is TGCAGTGCTAGAGGGGGCACTAGCGGGAGAGGTGATGAGCAGTTCTTC.

This clonotype was observed a few times. The rearrangement uses TRBV7-2 and TRBJ2-7; D ambiguous. In germline, CDR1 is SGHTA, CDR2 FQGNSA. V was pared by 0 bases and J by 1 base, with 4 bases between. This CDR3 region has 13 residues. The CDR3 nucleotides read TGTGCCAGCAGCTTAGCGGGATCCTACGAGCAGTACTTC. Amino acid sequence: CASSLAGSYEQYF. Supplemented by reference TRBV7-2 and TRBJ2-7, the full variable domain reads GAGVSQSPSNKVTEKGKDVELRCDPISGHTALYWYRQSLGQGLEFLIYFQGNSAPDKSGLPSDRFSAERTGGSVSTLTIQRTQQEDSAVYLCASSLAGSYEQYFGPGTRLTVT.

At least ten counts were recorded for this clonotype. CDR3 DNA sequence: TGTGCCAGCAGCGGGACAGCCGTACCCAATGAGCAGTTCTTC. Protein product: CASSGTAVPNEQFF. The J gene is TRBJ2-1, the V gene TRBV6-6; TRBD1 agrees at 7 bases. The CDR3 contains 14 residues. V gave up 6 bases and J gave up 6 bases; unmatched junction bases: 8. From germline, CDR1 is MNHNY and CDR2 SVGAGI (reference sequence).

This clonotype was observed at least ten times. This sequence joins TRBV29-1 and TRBJ2-2, with D possibly matching TRBD1 (7 bases). V gave up 4 bases and J gave up 5 bases, with 11 bases separating them. Per the germline V gene, CDR1 is SQVTM and CDR2 is ANQGSEA. This CDR3 spans 13 amino acids. This CDR3 reads CSVVQGGTGELFF. For the CDR3, the DNA is TGCAGCGTTGTCCAGGGGGGAACCGGGGAGCTGTTTTTT.

This clonotype has ten or more counts. This rearrangement joins TRBV20-1 to TRBJ2-1; TRBD1 matches 11 bases. The J segment lost 4 bases and the V segment lost 6 bases, leaving 5 bases of the junction unmatched. Germline assignment: CDR1 DFQATT and CDR2 SNEGSKA (reference sequence). The length of the CDR3 is 14 residues. The chain's CDR3 is CSALDRGQYNEQFF. Here the CDR3 DNA reads TGCAGTGCCCTGGACAGGGGGCAATACAATGAGCAGTTCTTC.

This clonotype came up a few times. The rearrangement uses TRBV27 and TRBJ1-2; no clear D gene. The CDR3 spans 14 residues. Trimming left V 3 bases short and J 0 bases short, with 8 bases between. Germline CDR1 MNHEY, CDR2 SMNVEV (reference sequence). This chain's CDR3 is CASSFLSSNYGYTF. CDR3 nucleotide sequence: TGTGCCAGCAGTTTTCTTTCCTCTAACTATGGCTACACCTTC.